The 20 T cell receptor beta chains in this list originate from one sample, sequenced in a study of blood T cell repertoires in COVID-19. TCRdb's table, derived via immunoSEQ multiplex PCR, lists solely in-frame clones and lacks some. The sample carries tens of thousands of clones, 90% recorded once. Material for sequencing was peripheral blood. These receptors originate from a man in his 70s with acute or convalescent COVID-19.

The V call is TRBV12-2, the J call TRBJ1-5; the D segment call TRBD1 is taken from the table without a DNA check. TRBV12-2 is deemed a pseudogene. This CDR3 has 16 amino acids. CDR3 residues: CASGGQGVVRNQPQHF. CDR3 nucleotides: TGTGCAAGTGGGGGACAGGGGGTAGTGAGAAATCAGCCCCAGCATTTT.

Points on this clone: Other DNA sequences in the same sample also yield this CDR3. The gene calls are TRBV7-2 and TRBJ2-7; a possible D gene is TRBD1 (6 bases). Trimming stripped 6 bases from V and 3 bases from J, with 15 bases between. Looked up from germline, CDR1 is SGHTA and CDR2 is FQGNSA. This CDR3 spans 14 amino acids. The CDR3 DNA is TGTGCCAGCAGTCAGGGGCTAGGGGGCTACGAGCAGTACTTC. Translating it yields CASSQGLGGYEQYF.

The chain has TRBV7-9 and TRBJ1-1, with D perhaps matching TRBD1 (5 bases). Trimming removed 2 bases from V and 1 base from J, with 8 bases in between. The CDR3 spans 14 residues. Germline assignment: CDR1 SEHNR and CDR2 FQNEAQ (reference sequence). The CDR3 coding sequence is TGTGCCAGCAGCTTATACGACAGGAACACTGAAGCTTTCTTT. As protein: CASSLYDRNTEAFF.

The rearrangement uses TRBV19 and TRBJ1-1, with 7 positions matching TRBD1. This CDR3 spans 13 amino acids. Trimming at V came to 4 bases and at J to 5 bases, leaving 4 bases not matched to a gene. Germline values: CDR1 LNHDA, CDR2 SQIVND (reference sequence). The CDR3 sequence: CASSSLQGTEAFF. The CDR3 DNA reads TGTGCCAGTAGTAGTCTACAGGGGACTGAAGCTTTCTTT.

For the CDR3, the DNA is TGCGCCAGCAGTCATTGGGGGGATCAGCCCCAGCATTTT. Its protein product is CASSHWGDQPQHF. V and J are TRBV23-1 and TRBJ1-5; tentatively, D is TRBD1 (5 bases). TRBV23-1 is an ORF, and what it does is uncertain. This CDR3 contains 13 residues. V lost 3 bases and J lost 5, with 8 bases in between.

The chain joins TRBV6-4 to TRBJ1-2; D possibly corresponds to TRBD1 (5 bases). The CDR3 is 16 amino acids. Germline CDR1 and CDR2: MRHNA and SNTAGT. Trimming took off 6 bases at V and 4 bases at J, with 21 bases between the two ends. CDR3 nucleotide sequence: TGTGCCAGCAGCGAACAACCGGGAGGGGACTTCTATGGCTACACCTTC. Its protein product is CASSEQPGGDFYGYTF.

This chain connects TRBV7-2 to TRBJ2-5, with D possibly TRBD1 on 5 matching bases. V was trimmed by 5 bases and J by 1 base, leaving 8 bases between them. Germline CDR1 and CDR2: SGHTA and FQGNSA. CDR3 length: 13 residues. The CDR3 DNA reads TGTGCCAGCAGCCTTGACAGCCAAGAGACCCAGTACTTC. This encodes CASSLDSQETQYF.

J is TRBJ2-2 and V is TRBV12-3 or TRBV12-4; D may be TRBD1 (5 bases). Trimming left V 2 bases short and J 8 bases short, with 9 bases between. There are 13 residues in the CDR3. The CDR3 DNA sequence: TGTGCCAGCAGTTTAAGGAGACAGGGGGAGCTGTTTTTT. Protein: CASSLRRQGELFF.

This chain connects TRBV5-6 to TRBJ2-7; 8 bases line up with TRBD1. In germline, CDR1 is SGHDT, CDR2 YYEEEE. The trim removed 4 bases at V and 0 bases at J, leaving 3 bases unmatched. The CDR3 is 14 residues long. The CDR3 spells CASSRTGSSYEQYF. CDR3 nucleotide sequence: TGTGCCAGCAGCCGGACAGGGAGCTCCTACGAGCAGTACTTC.

This chain joins TRBV5-4 and TRBJ2-6; D gene unclear. Trimming pared 1 base from V and 0 bases from J, leaving 5 bases between. Germline CDR1 and CDR2: SGHNT and YYREEE (reference sequence). The CDR3 is 15 amino acids. CDR3 coding DNA: TGTGCCAGCAGCTTGTTTTACTCTGGGGCCAACGTCCTGACTTTC. Its translation is CASSLFYSGANVLTF.

J is TRBJ1-6 and V is TRBV19; TRBD1 agrees at 12 bases. Germline V lookup: CDR1 LNHDA, CDR2 SQIVND (reference sequence). CDR3 length: 17 amino acids. With 8 bases clipped from V and 7 bases from J, the junction kept 12 bases outside the gene matches. The CDR3 DNA sequence: TGTGCCAGTCAAACCGGGACAGGGGGCGCGTTAAATTCACCCCTCCACTTT. Translated, it gives CASQTGTGGALNSPLHF.

In its sample, this clone was seen a few times. The rearrangement links TRBV5-1 to TRBJ2-3; a weak D match, TRBD1 (6 bases). Germline values: CDR1 SGHRS, CDR2 YFSETQ. V gave up 0 bases and J gave up 4 bases, with 15 bases separating them. CDR3 length: 16 amino acids. The CDR3 reads CASSLAIKGEPDTQYF. CDR3 nucleotide sequence: TGCGCCAGCAGCTTGGCCATCAAGGGGGAACCAGATACGCAGTATTTT.

The chain joins TRBV7-6 to TRBJ2-3; no firm D call. V shed 5 bases and J shed 2 bases, with 14 bases lying between them. This CDR3 spans 15 amino acids. The V gene's germline CDR1 is SGHVS and CDR2 FNYEAQ. CDR3 DNA: TGTGCCAGCAGCCCCACCTCGGGTCTCACAGATACGCAGTATTTT. It encodes CASSPTSGLTDTQYF.

V gene TRBV5-6 combines with J gene TRBJ2-3; TRBD1 matches 8 bases. This CDR3 spans 16 amino acids. Germline values: CDR1 SGHDT, CDR2 YYEEEE. Trimming took 4 bases from V and 0 from J; bases not matched to a gene: 7. CDR3 amino acids: CASSALGQGSTDTQYF. CDR3 coding DNA: TGTGCCAGCAGCGCCCTAGGACAGGGAAGCACAGATACGCAGTATTTT.

J is TRBJ2-7 and V is TRBV7-6; D is undetermined. Looked up from germline, CDR1 is SGHVS and CDR2 is FNYEAQ. The CDR3 runs to 15 residues. With 2 bases removed from V and 0 bases from J, the gap between germline ends came to 11 bases. The CDR3: CASSLPTSSSYEQYF. Written as DNA, the CDR3 is TGTGCCAGCAGCTTACCCACATCCAGCTCCTACGAGCAGTACTTC.

This clone has only one observation. The genes are TRBV12-5 and TRBJ1-4; TRBD1 matches at 11 bases. The V gene end was trimmed by 7 bases and the J gene end by 8 bases; junction bases not matched to a gene: 6. CDR1 and CDR2 from the germline V gene are LGHNT and FRNRAP. This CDR3 region has 14 residues. CDR3 protein: CASAPGQGEEKLFF. Written as DNA, the CDR3 is TGTGCTAGTGCCCCGGGACAGGGGGAGGAAAAACTGTTTTTT. The full variable domain, with the rest looked up from reference TRBV12-5 and TRBJ1-4, is DARVTQTPRHKVTEMGQEVTMRCQPILGHNTVFWYRQTMMQGLELLAYFRNRAPLDDSGMPKDRFSAEMPDATLATLKIQPSEPRDSAVYFCASAPGQGEEKLFFGSGTQLSVL.

V and J are TRBV11-2 and TRBJ1-1; 8 bases map to TRBD1. The CDR3 extends over 19 amino acids. Germline loops: CDR1 SGHAT, CDR2 FQNNGV. V was clipped by 1 base and J by 1 base; unmatched bases: 14. In DNA form, the CDR3 reads TGTGCCAGCAGCTTAGTTTTTGGCAGGGGGCAGTTAGGGAACACTGAAGCTTTCTTT. The encoded protein is CASSLVFGRGQLGNTEAFF.

This clone was observed once. V usage is TRBV7-2 and J usage is TRBJ2-5; 7 nucleotides line up with TRBD1. V was clipped by 1 base and J by 5 bases; unmatched bases: 4. This CDR3 is 14 amino acids long. Germline-derived CDR1 and CDR2 are SGHTA and FQGNSA. Here the CDR3 reads CASSLVRGQETQYF. The CDR3 DNA sequence: TGTGCCAGCAGCTTAGTAAGGGGGCAGGAGACCCAGTACTTC.

The chain is built from TRBV19 and TRBJ1-5; possible D gene TRBD1, 5 bases. With 7 bases removed from V and 0 bases from J, the gap between germline ends came to 16 bases. The CDR3 covers 16 residues. Germline V gene lookup returns CDR1 LNHDA and CDR2 SQIVND (reference sequence). The CDR3 region has the DNA TGTGCCAGTACCCCCCGAGTCGGGGGTAGCAATCAGCCCCAGCATTTT. Its translation is CASTPRVGGSNQPQHF.

The chain is built from TRBV2 and TRBJ1-6; a weak D match, TRBD1 (5 bases). CDR1 is SNHLY and CDR2 is FYNNEI in the germline V gene. CDR3 length: 14 residues. The ends were cut back, 10 bases at V and 6 bases at J, with 16 bases in the middle. CDR3 nucleotides: TGTGCCATACCCCTGGAGGGACTTAATTCACCCCTCCACTTT. Its translation is CAIPLEGLNSPLHF.